These 28 T cell receptor beta chains originate from one sample sequenced in a study of control samples from healthy donors and cancer patients (dated by TCRdb to 2018 to 2021). Library construction relied on the immunoSEQ multiplex PCR assay. Sourced from immuneACCESS, this table was stored by TCRdb with only in-frame sequences that have V and J called. A share of the clones is absent; for the studies checked, an unresolved V gene accounts for under half, and the remainder has no known explanation. Across this sample there are around 130,000 clones, with more than 70% seen only once. 30% to 40% of the sample rests with the top ten. Sequenced: blood. The receptor set was obtained from a man aged 45 to 65 in good health.

The rearrangement joins TRBV5-1 to TRBJ2-7; TRBD1 aligns across 9 bases. Germline loops: CDR1 SGHRS, CDR2 YFSETQ. The junction had 4 bases not matched to a gene; V was cut back by 1 base and J by 5 bases. The CDR3 extends over 14 amino acids. The DNA of the CDR3 is TGCGCCAGCAGCTTGCCGGACAGGGGCAACGAGCAGTACTTC. As protein: CASSLPDRGNEQYF.

This clone appeared a single time. This CDR3 reads CASKEGGNEQYF. The CDR3 DNA reads TGTGCCAGCAAAGAGGGCGGGAACGAGCAGTACTTC. The genes are TRBV2 and TRBJ2-7, with D perhaps TRBD2 (6 bases). Germline loops: CDR1 SNHLY, CDR2 FYNNEI. The V end was cut by 7 bases, the J end by 5 bases, with 12 bases between. This CDR3 region has 12 residues. Full variable domain (rest looked up from reference TRBV2 and TRBJ2-7): EPEVTQTPSHQVTQMGQEVILRCVPISNHLYFYWYRQILGQKVEFLVSFYNNEISEKSEIFDDQFSVERPDGSNFTLKIRSTKLEDSAMYFCASKEGGNEQYFGPGTRLTVT.

This clone was picked up one time. The chain links TRBV4-3 to TRBJ2-5; a weak D match, TRBD2 (5 bases). Trimming cost V 1 base and J 5 bases, with 11 bases left between them. The CDR3 is 14 residues long. Germline V gene data show CDR1 as LGHNA and CDR2 as YSLEER. The CDR3 sequence: CASSQVGNVETQYF. The CDR3 bases are TGCGCCAGCAGCCAAGTCGGGAATGTGGAGACCCAGTACTTC.

The V gene is TRBV5-1, the J gene TRBJ2-1; D is ambiguous. The CDR3 consists of 13 residues. The V gene lost 5 bases and the J gene lost 0 bases, with 6 bases spanning the gap. Germline V gene data show CDR1 as SGHRS and CDR2 as YFSETQ. CDR3 DNA: TGCGCCAGCAGGTCGGACTCCTACAATGAGCAGTTCTTC. Its protein is CASRSDSYNEQFF.

This sequence joins TRBV11-3 and TRBJ2-4; D is perhaps TRBD2 (6 bases). Trimming took off 0 bases at V and 0 bases at J, with 15 bases between the two ends. The CDR3 is 18 residues long. Germline values: CDR1 SGHNT, CDR2 YENEEA. CDR3 loop: CASSLDGGLTLAKNIQYF. The CDR3 DNA reads TGTGCCAGCAGCTTAGACGGGGGACTTACCCTAGCCAAAAACATTCAGTACTTC. Full variable domain (outside the CDR3, taken from reference TRBV11-3 and TRBJ2-4): EAGVVQSPRYKIIEKKQPVAFWCNPISGHNTLYWYLQNLGQGPELLIRYENEEAVDDSQLPKDRFSAERLKGVDSTLKIQPAELGDSAVYLCASSLDGGLTLAKNIQYFGAGTRLSVL.

The CDR3 sequence: CASSFSGGAGNEQFF. CDR3 nucleotide sequence: TGTGCCAGCAGCTTTAGCGGGGGGGCCGGGAATGAGCAGTTCTTC. The chain recombines TRBV7-2 with TRBJ2-1; 11 bases match TRBD2. Trimming at V came to 3 bases and at J to 7 bases, leaving 5 bases not matched to a gene. The CDR3 is 15 amino acids. Germline values: CDR1 SGHTA, CDR2 FQGNSA.

This clone was seen a single time. This chain links TRBV7-2 with TRBJ1-4; 7 bases match TRBD1. The V and J ends lost 2 bases and 8 bases, in that order; junction bases with no gene match: 8. The germline CDR1 and CDR2 sequences are SGHTA and FQGNSA. The CDR3 is 15 amino acids. The CDR3 DNA reads as TGTGCCAGCAGCTTAAAGGGGGCAGGTGTGGAAAAACTGTTTTTT. Translated, it gives CASSLKGAGVEKLFF.

The chain is built from TRBV18 and TRBJ1-5; D not resolved. This CDR3 spans 13 amino acids. V was clipped by 2 bases and J by 8 bases, with 10 bases between them. CDR1 is KGHSH, CDR2 LQKENI, per germline. The DNA of the CDR3 is TGTGCCAGCTCACCATTCGGGCGGGAGCCCCAGCATTTT. It encodes CASSPFGREPQHF.

The chain combines TRBV4-3 with TRBJ1-3, with D perhaps TRBD1 (5 bases). CDR3 length equals 15 residues. The germline V and J ends were trimmed by 1 base and 0 bases, with 7 bases remaining between them. CDR1 is LGHNA, CDR2 YSLEER, per germline. The CDR3 here is CASSQGTHSGNTIYF. The CDR3 nucleotides are TGCGCCAGCAGCCAAGGGACACACTCTGGAAACACCATATATTTT.

The J gene is TRBJ1-6, the V gene TRBV14, with 7 bases that match TRBD1. The CDR3 has 14 amino acids. Losses at the gene ends were 5 bases for V and 10 bases for J; bases not matched to a gene: 8. Per the germline V gene, CDR1 is SGHDN and CDR2 is FVKESK. CDR3 protein: CASSDLRGNSPLHF. DNA of the CDR3: TGTGCCAGCAGCGACCTCAGGGGGAACTCACCCCTCCACTTT.

The J gene is TRBJ2-3, the V gene TRBV4-1; 10 bases fit TRBD1. J gave up 3 bases and V 3 bases, and 12 bases lay outside the gene matches. Germline assignment: CDR1 MGHRA and CDR2 YSYEKL. CDR3 length: 18 amino acids. The CDR3 loop is CASSHSPDRGRRTDTQYF. For the CDR3, the DNA is TGCGCCAGCAGCCATTCCCCCGACAGGGGGCGACGGACAGATACGCAGTATTTT.

Written as DNA, the CDR3 is TGTGCCAGCAGGACATACAGCGACTATGGCTACACCTTC. Protein: CASRTYSDYGYTF. The rearrangement joins TRBV7-2 to TRBJ1-2; D ambiguous. Germline CDR1 and CDR2: SGHTA and FQGNSA. V was cut by 6 bases and J by 3 bases, with 11 bases left in between. The CDR3 is made up of 13 amino acids.

The genes are TRBV27 and TRBJ2-6, with a possible D match to TRBD1 (6 bases). V was cut by 3 bases and J by 3 bases, with 18 bases left in between. This CDR3 is built from 18 residues. Germline V gene sequence: CDR1 MNHEY, CDR2 SMNVEV (reference sequence). The CDR3 spells CASSFSPLGGFGANVLTF. CDR3 coding DNA: TGTGCCAGCAGTTTCTCTCCTTTAGGGGGATTTGGGGCCAACGTCCTGACTTTC.

This chain uses TRBV5-4 with TRBJ1-2, with 10 bases aligning to TRBD1. From germline, CDR1 is SGHNT and CDR2 YYREEE (reference sequence). V lost 0 bases to trimming and J lost 6 bases; unmatched junction nucleotides: 2. The CDR3 length is 14 residues. This chain's CDR3 is CASSLGGTGDGYTF. CDR3 coding DNA: TGTGCCAGCAGCTTGGGCGGGACAGGGGATGGCTACACCTTC.

This sequence joins TRBV18 and TRBJ1-5, with a tentative D call TRBD1 (5 bases). The V gene lost 1 base and the J gene lost 2 bases, with 9 bases spanning the gap. Germline V lookup: CDR1 KGHSH, CDR2 LQKENI. The length of the CDR3 is 15 residues. The CDR3: CASSPLGGRNQPQHF. DNA for the CDR3: TGTGCCAGCTCACCACTCGGGGGTCGCAATCAGCCCCAGCATTTT.

J is TRBJ1-6 and V is TRBV19, with a weak D call TRBD1 (5 bases). Trimming took off 3 bases at V and 9 bases at J, with 12 bases between the two ends. CDR1 is LNHDA and CDR2 is SQIVND in the germline V gene (reference sequence). This CDR3 is built from 14 residues. The CDR3 sequence is CASSMRQGGSPLHF. In DNA form, the CDR3 reads TGTGCCAGTAGTATGAGGCAGGGTGGTTCACCCCTCCACTTT.

This rearrangement joins TRBV5-4 to TRBJ1-6; 7 nucleotides match TRBD1. V gave up 4 bases and J gave up 7 bases; unmatched junction bases: 8. Germline V gene sequence: CDR1 SGHNT, CDR2 YYREEE (reference sequence). The CDR3 contains 15 residues. CDR3 amino acids: CASSGGGTDNSPLHF. Here the CDR3 DNA reads TGTGCCAGCAGCGGGGGGGGGACAGACAATTCACCCCTCCACTTT.

The CDR3 DNA reads TGTGCCAGCAGCTTACTAGCGGGGAAGGTTGAGACCCAGTACTTC. This codes for CASSLLAGKVETQYF. The chain joins TRBV7-9 to TRBJ2-5, with 9 bases aligning to TRBD2. The junction had 6 bases not matched to a gene; V was cut back by 2 bases and J by 5 bases. The CDR3 contains 15 residues. Germline CDR1 is SEHNR and CDR2 is FQNEAQ (reference sequence). The full variable domain, completed using reference TRBV7-9 and TRBJ2-5, is DTGVSQNPRHKITKRGQNVTFRCDPISEHNRLYWYRQTLGQGPEFLTYFQNEAQLEKSRLLSDRFSAERPKGSFSTLEIQRTEQGDSAMYLCASSLLAGKVETQYFGPGTRLLVL.

The chain couples TRBV5-1 to TRBJ2-5; TRBD1 matches at 9 bases. CDR1 is SGHRS and CDR2 is YFSETQ in the germline V gene. This CDR3 is built from 13 residues. Germline trimming cut 9 bases from V and 5 bases from J; bases unmatched to any gene: 8. The CDR3 region is CATQGQGSETQYF. CDR3 DNA: TGCGCCACCCAGGGACAGGGATCGGAGACCCAGTACTTC.

This clone was recorded only once. The chain employs TRBV6-4 and TRBJ2-3; 15 bases agree with TRBD2. CDR3 length: 18 residues. Germline CDR1 MRHNA, CDR2 SNTAGT. V was clipped by 3 bases and J by 2 bases; unmatched bases: 6. The CDR3 loop is CASSERGLAGGFTDTQYF. In nucleotides, the CDR3 is TGTGCCAGCAGTGAACGGGGACTAGCGGGGGGCTTCACAGATACGCAGTATTTT.

This clone was seen only a few times. The chain combines TRBV4-1 with TRBJ2-3; 9 bases are a match to TRBD2. This CDR3 is 14 amino acids long. The germline gives CDR1 MGHRA, CDR2 YSYEKL. The ends lost 0 bases at V and 9 bases at J; junction bases unmatched: 4. CDR3 protein: CASSQEAGGVTQYF. In DNA, the CDR3 is TGCGCCAGCAGCCAAGAGGCGGGGGGGGTAACGCAGTATTTT.

The gene calls are TRBV6-4 and TRBJ1-1, with TRBD1 matching over 9 bases. This CDR3 is built from 13 residues. V shed 10 bases, J shed 10 bases, and the junction held 13 bases outside the gene matches. Germline V CDR1 and CDR2: MRHNA, SNTAGT. The CDR3 loop is CATETRDRVSAFF. The DNA for the CDR3 is TGTGCCACCGAGACTCGGGACAGGGTGTCAGCTTTCTTT.

The chain uses TRBV27 and TRBJ1-5; 7 bases agree with TRBD1. CDR3 size: 15 residues. The V gene end was trimmed by 0 bases and the J gene end by 3 bases; junction bases not matched to a gene: 2. Germline V gene lookup returns CDR1 MNHEY and CDR2 SMNVEV (reference sequence). The CDR3 region is CASSLSGQSNQPQHF. In DNA form, the CDR3 reads TGTGCCAGCAGTTTATCGGGACAGTCCAATCAGCCCCAGCATTTT.

The chain has TRBV5-1 and TRBJ2-7; D possibly corresponds to TRBD1 (6 bases). The CDR3 is made up of 12 amino acids. V was pared by 3 bases and J by 3 bases, with 7 bases between. From germline, CDR1 is SGHRS and CDR2 YFSETQ. This chain's CDR3 is CASSSDSYEQYF. The CDR3, as DNA: TGCGCCAGCAGCTCGGACAGCTACGAGCAGTACTTC.

The V and J genes are TRBV7-2 and TRBJ2-1; D remains ambiguous. The CDR3 is made up of 15 amino acids. Germline values: CDR1 SGHTA, CDR2 FQGNSA. Trimming removed 1 base at V and 0 bases at J, with 7 bases between. The CDR3 nucleotides are TGTGCCAGCAGCTTAGGGCAGTTCTCCTACAATGAGCAGTTCTTC. It is translated as CASSLGQFSYNEQFF.

The chain couples TRBV4-3 to TRBJ2-1, with TRBD2 identical over 7 bases. V lost 6 bases to trimming and J lost 7 bases; unmatched junction nucleotides: 12. CDR1 is LGHNA, CDR2 YSLEER, per germline. The CDR3 is 15 residues long. For the CDR3, the DNA is TGCGCCAGCAGAGACACTAGCGTCGCTTCGAATGAGCAGTTCTTC. This gives the protein CASRDTSVASNEQFF.

On this clone: Because it lacks the conserved phenylalanine or tryptophan at the end, this CDR3 is likely a read error. The limits of the CDR3 on the DNA are not certain, so only TCRdb's listed CDR3 is given. CDR3 in amino acids: CASSQGKVFVM. The chain has TRBV7-6 and TRBJ1-4; the DNA was not used to check the table's D call, TRBD1. Germline-derived CDR1 and CDR2 are SGHVS and FNYEAQ. The CDR3 spans 11 amino acids, including both terminal residues.

The chain joins TRBV9 to TRBJ1-6, with D unresolved. Trimming left V 3 bases short and J 2 bases short, with 9 bases between. This CDR3 spans 15 amino acids. Germline V gene data show CDR1 as SGDLS and CDR2 as YYNGEE. CDR3 DNA: TGTGCCAGCAGCGAGTCGGGTGCCTATAATTCACCCCTCCACTTT. The encoded protein is CASSESGAYNSPLHF. Together with reference TRBV9 and TRBJ1-6, the CDR3 gives the full variable domain: DSGVTQTPKHLITATGQRVTLRCSPRSGDLSVYWYQQSLDQGLQFLIQYYNGEERAKGNILERFSAQQFPDLHSELNLSSLELGDSALYFCASSESGAYNSPLHFGNGTRLTVT.